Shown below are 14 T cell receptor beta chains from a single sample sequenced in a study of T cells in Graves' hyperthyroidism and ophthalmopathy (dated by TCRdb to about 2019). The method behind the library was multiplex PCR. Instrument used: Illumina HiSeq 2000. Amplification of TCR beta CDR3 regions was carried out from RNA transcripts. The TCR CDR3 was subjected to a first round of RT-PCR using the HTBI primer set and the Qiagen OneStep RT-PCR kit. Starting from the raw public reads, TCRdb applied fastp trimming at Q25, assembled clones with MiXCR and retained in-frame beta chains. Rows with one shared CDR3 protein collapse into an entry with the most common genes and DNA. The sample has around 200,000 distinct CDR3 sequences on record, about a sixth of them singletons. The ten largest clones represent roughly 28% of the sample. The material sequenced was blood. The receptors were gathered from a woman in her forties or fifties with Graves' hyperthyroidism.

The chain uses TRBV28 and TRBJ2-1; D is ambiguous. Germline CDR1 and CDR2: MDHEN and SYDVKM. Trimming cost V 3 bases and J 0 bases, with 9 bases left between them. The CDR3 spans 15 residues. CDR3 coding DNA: TGTGCCAGCAGTTTTTACCCGAGCTCCTACAATGAGCAGTTCTTC. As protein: CASSFYPSSYNEQFF.

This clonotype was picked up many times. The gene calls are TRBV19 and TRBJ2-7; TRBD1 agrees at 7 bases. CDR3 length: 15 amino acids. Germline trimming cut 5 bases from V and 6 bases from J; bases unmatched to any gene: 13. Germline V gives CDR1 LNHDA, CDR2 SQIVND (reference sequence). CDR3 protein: CASSGYDRVGGEQYF. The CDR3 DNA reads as TGTGCCAGTAGTGGATACGACAGGGTAGGGGGCGAGCAGTACTTC.

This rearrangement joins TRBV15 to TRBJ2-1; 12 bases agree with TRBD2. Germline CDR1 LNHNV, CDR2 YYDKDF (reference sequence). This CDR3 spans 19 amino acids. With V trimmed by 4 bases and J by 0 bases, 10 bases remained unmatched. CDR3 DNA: TGTGCCACCAGCACCGGGCGGACTAGCGGGACTAGCTCCTACAATGAGCAGTTCTTC. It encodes CATSTGRTSGTSSYNEQFF.

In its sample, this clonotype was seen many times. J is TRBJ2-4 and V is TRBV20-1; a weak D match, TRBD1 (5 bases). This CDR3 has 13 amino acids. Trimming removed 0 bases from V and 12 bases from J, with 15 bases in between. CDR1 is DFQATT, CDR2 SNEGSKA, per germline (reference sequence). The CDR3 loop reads CSARDPLRATQYF. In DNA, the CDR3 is TGCAGTGCTAGAGATCCGCTCAGGGCGACTCAGTACTTC.

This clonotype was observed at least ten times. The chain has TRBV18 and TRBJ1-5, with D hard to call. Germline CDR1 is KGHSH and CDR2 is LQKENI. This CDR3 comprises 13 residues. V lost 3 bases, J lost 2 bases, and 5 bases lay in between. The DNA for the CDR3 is TGTGCCAGCTCACCTAACCGCAATCAGCCCCAGCATTTT. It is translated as CASSPNRNQPQHF.

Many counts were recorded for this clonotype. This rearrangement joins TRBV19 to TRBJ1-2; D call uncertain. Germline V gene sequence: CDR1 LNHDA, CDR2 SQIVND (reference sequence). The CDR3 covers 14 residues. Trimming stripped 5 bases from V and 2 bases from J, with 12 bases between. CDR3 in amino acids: CASSEALWNYGYTF. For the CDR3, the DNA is TGTGCCAGTAGTGAGGCCTTGTGGAACTATGGCTACACCTTC. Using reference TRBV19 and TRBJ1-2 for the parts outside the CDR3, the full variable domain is DGGITQSPKYLFRKEGQNVTLSCEQNLNHDAMYWYRQDPGQGLRLIYYSQIVNDFQKGDIAEGYSVSREKKESFPLTVTSAQKNPTAFYLCASSEALWNYGYTFGSGTRLTVV.

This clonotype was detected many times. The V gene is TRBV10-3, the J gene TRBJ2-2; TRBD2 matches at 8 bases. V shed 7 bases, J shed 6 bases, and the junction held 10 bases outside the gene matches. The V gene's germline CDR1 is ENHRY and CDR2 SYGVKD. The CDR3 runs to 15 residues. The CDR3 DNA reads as TGTGCCATCAACGGGGGGGCCGGCTCGGCCGGGGAGCTGTTTTTT. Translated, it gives CAINGGAGSAGELFF.

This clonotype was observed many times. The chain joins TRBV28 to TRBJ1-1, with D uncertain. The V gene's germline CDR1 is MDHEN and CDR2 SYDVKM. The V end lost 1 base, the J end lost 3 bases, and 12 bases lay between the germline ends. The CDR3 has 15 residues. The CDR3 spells CASSLFGSHDTEAFF. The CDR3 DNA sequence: TGTGCCAGCAGTTTATTTGGGTCCCACGACACTGAAGCTTTCTTT.

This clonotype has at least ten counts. The CDR3 loop is CASSLVGGEPQHF. As DNA, the CDR3 is TGTGCCAGCAGTTTAGTAGGGGGGGAGCCCCAGCATTTT. V usage is TRBV12-3 or TRBV12-4 and J usage is TRBJ1-5; D may be TRBD1 (6 bases). Trimming removed 1 base from V and 8 bases from J, with 9 bases in between. The CDR3 consists of 13 residues.

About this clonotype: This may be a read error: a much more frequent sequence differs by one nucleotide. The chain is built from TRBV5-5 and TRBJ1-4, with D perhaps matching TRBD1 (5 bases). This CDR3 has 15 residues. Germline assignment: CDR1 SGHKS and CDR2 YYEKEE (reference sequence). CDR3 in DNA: TGTGCCGGCAGCTCTTTAACAGGAGGTGGGGAAAAACTGTTTTTT. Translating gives CAGSSLTGGGEKLFF.

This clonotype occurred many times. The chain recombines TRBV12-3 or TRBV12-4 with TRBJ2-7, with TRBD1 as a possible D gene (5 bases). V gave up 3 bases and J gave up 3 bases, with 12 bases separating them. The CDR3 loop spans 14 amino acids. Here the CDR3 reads CASSLGRSRYEQYF. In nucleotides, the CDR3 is TGTGCCAGCAGTTTGGGGCGGTCCCGCTACGAGCAGTACTTC.

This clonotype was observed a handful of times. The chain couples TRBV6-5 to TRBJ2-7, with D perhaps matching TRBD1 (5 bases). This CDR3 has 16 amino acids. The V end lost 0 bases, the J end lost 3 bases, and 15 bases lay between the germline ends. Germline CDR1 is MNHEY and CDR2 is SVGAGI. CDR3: CASSYSIGPRVYEQYF. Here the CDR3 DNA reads TGTGCCAGCAGTTACTCGATTGGGCCCAGGGTCTACGAGCAGTACTTC.

For the CDR3, the DNA is TGTGCCAGCAGCTTAGGATGGGGTAACACCGGAAACACCATATATTTT. It is translated as CASSLGWGNTGNTIYF. The chain uses TRBV13 and TRBJ1-3; D unresolved. This CDR3 has 16 residues. V was trimmed by 0 bases and J by 4 bases, leaving 13 bases between them. From germline, CDR1 is PRHDT and CDR2 FYEKMQ (reference sequence).

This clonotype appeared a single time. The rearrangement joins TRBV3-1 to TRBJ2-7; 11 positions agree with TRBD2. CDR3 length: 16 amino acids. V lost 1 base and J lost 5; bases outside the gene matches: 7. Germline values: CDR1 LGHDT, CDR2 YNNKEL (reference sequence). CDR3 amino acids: CASSQVRLAGGNEQYF. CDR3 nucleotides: TGTGCCAGCAGCCAAGTTCGGCTAGCGGGAGGTAACGAGCAGTACTTC.